This TCR beta chain was recovered during a study of shared clonotypes between healthy human individuals. In this sample, this clone turned up once. TCRdb keeps only in-frame clones here, not all; method: immunoSEQ multiplex PCR. The table has a few million clones, less than 95% seen once. Germline V gene sequence: CDR1 LGHNA, CDR2 YSLEER. The CDR3 is 17 amino acids. V lost 4 bases and J lost 3; bases outside the gene matches: 10. The V gene is TRBV4-3, the J gene TRBJ2-1; the match to TRBD2 covers 9 bases. This clonotype was sampled from a man younger than 35 in good health. Some clones in this sample may be carry-over from other donors' samples. The sequenced material came from naive CD4+ T cells from PBMCs. Noted subset: CD45RA+ positively selected. The CDR3 DNA reads TGCGCCAGCAGCCCCTCCGCTAGCGGGGCCCGCTACAATGAGCAGTTCTTC. Translation gives CASSPSASGARYNEQFF.